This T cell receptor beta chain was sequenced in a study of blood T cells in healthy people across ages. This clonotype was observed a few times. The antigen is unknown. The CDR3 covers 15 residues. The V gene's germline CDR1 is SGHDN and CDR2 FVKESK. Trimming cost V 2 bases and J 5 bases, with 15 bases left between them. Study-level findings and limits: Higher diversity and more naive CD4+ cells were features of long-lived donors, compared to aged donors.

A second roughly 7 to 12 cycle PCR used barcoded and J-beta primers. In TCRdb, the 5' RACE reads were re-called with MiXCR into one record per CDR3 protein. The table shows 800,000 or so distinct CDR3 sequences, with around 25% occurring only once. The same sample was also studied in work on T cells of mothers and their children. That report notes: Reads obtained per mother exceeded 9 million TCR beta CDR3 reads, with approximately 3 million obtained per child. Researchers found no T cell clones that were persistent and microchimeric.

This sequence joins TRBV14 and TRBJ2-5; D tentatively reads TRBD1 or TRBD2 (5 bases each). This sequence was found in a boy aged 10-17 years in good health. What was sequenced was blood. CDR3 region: CASSQWGSAGETQYF. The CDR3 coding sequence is TGTGCCAGCAGCCAATGGGGGTCGGCCGGGGAGACCCAGTACTTC.